This note documents a single TCR beta chain sequence. The antigen is not known. Losses at the gene ends were 9 bases for V and 5 bases for J; bases not matched to a gene: 15. The germline gives CDR1 MRHNA, CDR2 SNTAGT. The CDR3 contains 15 residues. The protocol was immunoSEQ multiplex PCR, while the TCRdb copy is restricted to in-frame clones and leaves out a portion. The data contain around 140,000 clones, roughly 90% of them singletons. The sample is drawn from a study of T cell responses to AZD1222 COVID-19 vaccine. Study-wide points: Two AZD1222 administrations were followed by greater Spike-specific TCR breadth and depth.

The specimen comprised peripheral blood, sampled 28 days after the second AZD1222 dose. The sequence came from an adult who received the AZD1222 COVID-19 vaccine. The genes are TRBV6-4 and TRBJ2-5; 7 nucleotides match TRBD1. CDR3 DNA: TGTGCCAGGACTGACACTCGACAGGGTGGGGAGACCCAGTACTTC. Translated: CARTDTRQGGETQYF.